The clone carrying this TCR beta chain has only a few counts. A much more abundant neighbour one base away suggests this may be a read error. The TCR beta CDR3 region was amplified from genomic DNA, with two rounds of multiplex PCR being used for the amplification. TRBV and TRBJ genes each had their own specific primers in first-round PCR. A single record per CDR3 protein comes from TCRdb applying MiXCR to the multiplex PCR reads. The sample holds some 19,000 distinct CDR3 sequences; about 50% are singletons and the top ten take roughly 33%. The CDR3 extends over 12 amino acids. V was cut by 1 base and J by 5 bases, with 6 bases left in between. Germline V gene sequence: CDR1 SGHRS, CDR2 YFSETQ. The sample is drawn from a study of prognosis after radiotherapy for stage I lung cancer. Study information: There were 13 to 15 patients with newly diagnosed primary stage I lung tumors and about five patients with oligometastatic NSCLC after surgical resection of the primary tumor. About a dozen men and about 6 women, aged roughly 53 to 85 and with a median age of approximately 70 years, made up the patients. Each non-small cell lung cancer patient was deemed medically inoperable. Not a single patient was given any concurrent therapy alongside stereotactic body radiotherapy, also referred to as SBRT.

Source: PBMCs, taken before or after stereotactic body radiation therapy (not recorded which). The rearrangement uses TRBV5-1 and TRBJ1-2; D is unclear. The receptor's source is a donor over 45 with non-small cell lung cancer. The CDR3 loop reads CASSLSGYGYTF. The DNA of the CDR3 is TGCGCCAGCAGCTTGTCCGGGTATGGCTACACCTTC.